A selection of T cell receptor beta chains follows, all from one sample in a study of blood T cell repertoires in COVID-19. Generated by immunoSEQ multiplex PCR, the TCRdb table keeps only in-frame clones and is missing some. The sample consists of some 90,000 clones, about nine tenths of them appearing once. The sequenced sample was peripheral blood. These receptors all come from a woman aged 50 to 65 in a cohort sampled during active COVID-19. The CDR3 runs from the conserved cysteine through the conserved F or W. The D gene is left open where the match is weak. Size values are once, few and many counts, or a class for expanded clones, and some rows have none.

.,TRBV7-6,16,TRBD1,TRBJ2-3,TGTGCCAGCAGACCAGGACAGGGCCATCAGCCAGATACGCAGTATTTT,CASRPGQGHQPDTQYF
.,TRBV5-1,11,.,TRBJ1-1,TGCGCCAGCACCGCCCAGGGGGAAGCTTTCTTT,CASTAQGEAFF
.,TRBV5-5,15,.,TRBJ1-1,TGTGCCAGCAGCGCAGATCAGGGGCGACTTCCCCAAGCTTTCTTT,CASSADQGRLPQAFF
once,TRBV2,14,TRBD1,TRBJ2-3,TGTGCCAGCAGTGAAAATAGGGGGCCGGATACGCAGTATTTT,CASSENRGPDTQYF
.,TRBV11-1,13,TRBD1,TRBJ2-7,TGTGCCAGCAGCCGGGACAGAACCTACGAGCAGTACTTC,CASSRDRTYEQYF
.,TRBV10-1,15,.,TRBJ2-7,TGCGCCAGCAGTGAAGCAGGGTCGATGATACACGAGCAGTACTTC,CASSEAGSMIHEQYF
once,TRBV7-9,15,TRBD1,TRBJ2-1,TGTGCCAGCAGCCCCCCCGGGACAGGCAACAATGAGCAGTTCTTC,CASSPPGTGNNEQFF
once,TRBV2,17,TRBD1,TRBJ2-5,TGTGCCAGCAGTGAAGCGGTAGGGGGCGCGATCCAAGAGACCCAGTACTTC,CASSEAVGGAIQETQYF
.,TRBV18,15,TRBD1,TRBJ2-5,TGTGCCAGCTCACCACCAGGGGGCCTTGGGGAGACCCAGTACTTC,CASSPPGGLGETQYF
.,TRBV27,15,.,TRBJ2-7,TGTGCCAGCAGTTTGCCCGGAAGACAGGACTACGAGCAGTACTTC,CASSLPGRQDYEQYF
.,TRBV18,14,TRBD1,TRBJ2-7,TGTGCCAGCTCACCATCCGGGACAGCCTACGAGCAGTACTTC,CASSPSGTAYEQYF
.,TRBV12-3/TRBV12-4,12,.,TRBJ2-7,TGTGCCAGCAGTGGGACAAGATACGAGCAGTACTTC,CASSGTRYEQYF
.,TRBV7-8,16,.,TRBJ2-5,TGTGCCAGCAGCCAAAACGTCCGGAAAAGGGGGGAGACCCAGTACTTC,CASSQNVRKRGETQYF
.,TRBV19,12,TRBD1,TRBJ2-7,TGTGCCAGTAGTACCTCAGGGGGCGAGCAGTACTTC,CASSTSGGEQYF
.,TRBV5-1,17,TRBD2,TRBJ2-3,TGCGCCAGCAGCATTAGCGGGGGGCTCCCCGTCGGGAATACGCAGTATTTT,CASSISGGLPVGNTQYF
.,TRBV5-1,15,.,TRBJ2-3,TGCGCCAGCAGCTCCGACCCTCCACTAACAGATACGCAGTATTTT,CASSSDPPLTDTQYF
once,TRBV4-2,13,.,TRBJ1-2,TGTGCCAGCAGTCAATCGAGGGACTATGGCTACACCTTC,CASSQSRDYGYTF
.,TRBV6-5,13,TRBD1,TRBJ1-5,TGTGCCAGCCGGGACAGGGGGAATCAGCCCCAGCATTTT,CASRDRGNQPQHF
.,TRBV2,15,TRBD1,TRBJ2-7,TGTGCCAGCAGGAGGGCTGCAGGGGGAGTTTACGAGCAGTACTTC,CASRRAAGGVYEQYF
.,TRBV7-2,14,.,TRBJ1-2,TGTGCCAGCAGCTTTGGGGGGGCTCTCTATGGCTACACCTTC,CASSFGGALYGYTF
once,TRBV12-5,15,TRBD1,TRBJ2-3,TGTGCTAGTGGTTTAAGGGACAGCTTCACAGATACGCAGTATTTT,CASGLRDSFTDTQYF